This is a list of T cell receptor beta chains from one sample in a study of T cell clones after liver transplantation. Some clones are missing from TCRdb's copy, which holds only in-frame ones; the method was immunoSEQ multiplex PCR. The profile shows tens of thousands of clones, over 60% of them singletons. The material was CD4+ T cells from blood, obtained at the 22-month timepoint. These receptors were obtained from a human patient who received a liver transplant. Some T cells may possibly be graft donor cells. Each CDR3 is given with its conserved first and last residue. The D gene is left open where the match is weak. Expanded clones are given a class, and other clones once, few, many or no size at all.

J gene: TRBJ2-7; D gene: -; clone size: -; V gene: TRBV28; CDR3 protein: CASGPVDEQYF; CDR3 DNA: TGTGCCAGTGGCCCCGTTGACGAGCAGTACTTC
J gene: TRBJ2-1; D gene: TRBD1; clone size: few; V gene: TRBV5-1; CDR3 protein: CASSLTGTYYNEQFF; CDR3 DNA: TGCGCCAGCAGTTTGACAGGGACATATTACAATGAGCAGTTCTTC
J gene: TRBJ1-1; D gene: TRBD1; clone size: many; V gene: TRBV18; CDR3 protein: CASSPRVGQGAAGTEAFF; CDR3 DNA: TGTGCCAGCTCACCGCGAGTGGGACAGGGGGCCGCTGGCACTGAAGCTTTCTTT
J gene: TRBJ1-2; D gene: -; clone size: -; V gene: TRBV28; CDR3 protein: CASSSPPAGAYGYTF; CDR3 DNA: TGTGCCAGCAGTTCCCCCCCGGCGGGGGCCTATGGCTACACCTTC
J gene: TRBJ2-7; D gene: -; clone size: -; V gene: TRBV9; CDR3 protein: CASSVGRGFGYEQYF; CDR3 DNA: TGTGCCAGCAGCGTAGGAAGGGGTTTCGGGTACGAGCAGTACTTC
J gene: TRBJ2-1; D gene: -; clone size: medium-sized; V gene: TRBV5-1; CDR3 protein: CASSLVGTDAADEQFF; CDR3 DNA: TGCGCCAGCAGCTTGGTTGGGACGGACGCCGCCGATGAGCAGTTCTTC
J gene: TRBJ1-6; D gene: TRBD1; clone size: once; V gene: TRBV28; CDR3 protein: CASSPWDRPGSPLHF; CDR3 DNA: TGTGCCAGCAGCCCCTGGGACAGGCCAGGTTCACCCCTCCACTTT
J gene: TRBJ2-2; D gene: TRBD2; clone size: once; V gene: TRBV4-1; CDR3 protein: CASSQGLAGSRGGELFF; CDR3 DNA: TGCGCCAGCAGCCAAGGACTAGCGGGGTCGCGCGGCGGGGAGCTGTTTTTT
J gene: TRBJ1-1; D gene: -; clone size: -; V gene: TRBV6-4; CDR3 protein: CASSDSSRGAPTEAFF; CDR3 DNA: TGTGCCAGCAGTGACTCGAGTCGGGGGGCACCCACTGAAGCTTTCTTT
J gene: TRBJ1-1; D gene: -; clone size: few; V gene: TRBV28; CDR3 protein: CASTPGQGRTEAFF; CDR3 DNA: TGTGCCAGCACCCCCGGGCAGGGGAGAACTGAAGCTTTCTTT
J gene: TRBJ1-5; D gene: -; clone size: -; V gene: TRBV11-3; CDR3 protein: CASSLGGFSNQPQHF; CDR3 DNA: TGTGCCAGCAGCTTGGGGGGGTTTAGCAATCAGCCCCAGCATTTT
J gene: TRBJ2-1; D gene: TRBD1; clone size: -; V gene: TRBV6-1; CDR3 protein: CASSEDLPRQGQEQFF; CDR3 DNA: TGTGCCAGCAGTGAGGATCTTCCTCGACAGGGACAAGAGCAGTTCTTC
J gene: TRBJ1-1; D gene: -; clone size: -; V gene: TRBV18; CDR3 protein: CASSPNEYPTEAFF; CDR3 DNA: TGTGCCAGCTCACCAAACGAGTACCCCACTGAAGCTTTCTTT
J gene: TRBJ1-4; D gene: -; clone size: -; V gene: TRBV7-2; CDR3 protein: CASSLRPGGRNEKLFF; CDR3 DNA: TGTGCCAGCAGCTTACGGCCGGGGGGCCGTAATGAAAAACTGTTTTTT
J gene: TRBJ1-5; D gene: -; clone size: -; V gene: TRBV27; CDR3 protein: CASSLRGLEPPQHF; CDR3 DNA: TGTGCCAGCAGTCTTCGGGGCCTAGAGCCGCCCCAGCATTTT
J gene: TRBJ2-3; D gene: -; clone size: few; V gene: TRBV5-1; CDR3 protein: CASSRDPQGDTQYF; CDR3 DNA: TGCGCCAGCAGCCGGGACCCGCAGGGTGATACGCAGTATTTT